The 11 T cell receptor beta chains presented below share a single source sample, sequenced in a study of blood T cell repertoires in COVID-19. Assay: immunoSEQ multiplex PCR; the TCRdb copy retains only in-frame clones and omits some. The sample shows some 200,000 clones, under 90% of them seen only once. The material sequenced was peripheral blood. The source is a man at least 80 years old with acute or convalescent COVID-19.

The chain is built from TRBV28 and TRBJ2-7, with TRBD2 matching over 10 bases. Germline CDR1 and CDR2: MDHEN and SYDVKM. The CDR3 consists of 16 residues. The ends lost 3 bases at V and 2 bases at J; junction bases unmatched: 7. CDR3 sequence (DNA): TGTGCCAGCAGTTTGACTAGCGGGCTAGTGACCTACGAGCAGTACTTC. It is translated as CASSLTSGLVTYEQYF.

The chain carries TRBV28 and TRBJ1-4, with D uncertain. The CDR3 loop spans 12 amino acids. Germline lookup yields CDR1 MDHEN and CDR2 SYDVKM. V was pared by 4 bases and J by 7 bases, with 7 bases between. The CDR3 spells CASSSPGEKLFF. CDR3 nucleotides: TGTGCCAGCAGTTCCCCCGGTGAAAAACTGTTTTTT.

The chain recombines TRBV18 with TRBJ1-3; a weak D match, TRBD1 (5 bases). Germline-derived CDR1 and CDR2 are KGHSH and LQKENI. Trimming left V 0 bases short and J 4 bases short, with 13 bases between. This CDR3 spans 16 amino acids. This chain's CDR3 is CASSPPGARAGNTIYF. As DNA, the CDR3 is TGTGCCAGCTCACCACCAGGGGCTAGGGCCGGAAACACCATATATTTT.

The chain joins TRBV7-8 to TRBJ2-7, with 9 bases lining up with TRBD2. CDR3 size: 15 residues. The germline CDR1 and CDR2 sequences are SGHVS and FQNEAQ. J gave up 5 bases and V 2 bases, and 7 bases lay outside the gene matches. CDR3 region: CASSLRTSVMHEQYF. CDR3 in DNA: TGTGCCAGCAGCTTAAGGACTAGCGTCATGCACGAGCAGTACTTC.

V gene TRBV28 combines with J gene TRBJ1-5; D perhaps matches TRBD1 (6 bases). Trimming removed 6 bases at V and 3 bases at J, with 12 bases between. This CDR3 is built from 14 residues. The germline V gene encodes CDR1 MDHEN and CDR2 SYDVKM. The chain's CDR3 is CASRFTGNNQPQHF. CDR3 sequence (DNA): TGTGCCAGCAGATTTACAGGGAACAATCAGCCCCAGCATTTT.

For the CDR3, the DNA is TGTGCCAGCTCACCACTAGAAGACAATGAGCAGTTCTTC. Its translation is CASSPLEDNEQFF. The V and J genes are TRBV18 and TRBJ2-1, with D unclear. Per the germline V gene, CDR1 is KGHSH and CDR2 is LQKENI. V lost 1 base, J lost 5 bases, and 6 bases lay in between. This CDR3 has 13 amino acids. Using reference TRBV18 and TRBJ2-1 for the parts outside the CDR3, the full variable domain is NAGVMQNPRHLVRRRGQEARLRCSPMKGHSHVYWYRQLPEEGLKFMVYLQKENIIDESGMPKERFSAEFPKEGPSILRIQQVVRGDSAAYFCASSPLEDNEQFFGPGTRLTVL.

The chain employs TRBV9 and TRBJ2-4; D not resolved. Trimming took 0 bases from V and 8 from J, leaving 9 bases between them. From germline, CDR1 is SGDLS and CDR2 YYNGEE. This CDR3 spans 13 amino acids. The CDR3 reads CASSVAPPDIQYF. The CDR3 DNA reads as TGTGCCAGCAGCGTAGCCCCTCCCGACATTCAGTACTTC.

The chain couples TRBV5-5 to TRBJ2-7; D remains unclear. The CDR3 contains 14 residues. Germline V gene sequence: CDR1 SGHKS, CDR2 YYEKEE (reference sequence). In DNA, the CDR3 is TGTGCCAGCAGCTTGGGAATAGCTTCCTCCGAGCAGTACGTC. Translation gives CASSLGIASSEQYV.

The rearrangement links TRBV5-1 to TRBJ2-1; 14 bases agree with TRBD2. The trim removed 0 bases at V and 2 bases at J, leaving 1 base unmatched. CDR1 is SGHRS and CDR2 is YFSETQ in the germline V gene. The CDR3 length is 17 residues. The CDR3 bases are TGCGCCAGCAGCTTGGGGACTAGCGGGAGGCCCTACAATGAGCAGTTCTTC. This sequence encodes CASSLGTSGRPYNEQFF.

The V and J genes are TRBV28 and TRBJ2-5, with a weak D call TRBD1 (6 bases). The CDR3 consists of 14 residues. Germline lookup yields CDR1 MDHEN and CDR2 SYDVKM. V lost 2 bases, J lost 0 bases, and 7 bases lay in between. As DNA, the CDR3 is TGTGCCAGCAGTTTACCAGGGGACCAAGAGACCCAGTACTTC. This codes for CASSLPGDQETQYF. The entire variable domain, with the rest obtained from reference TRBV28 and TRBJ2-5, is as follows: DVKVTQSSRYLVKRTGEKVFLECVQDMDHENMFWYRQDPGLGLRLIYFSYDVKMKEKGDIPEGYSVSREKKERFSLILESASTNQTSMYLCASSLPGDQETQYFGPGTRLLVL.

The J gene is TRBJ1-1, the V gene TRBV6-5; D perhaps matches TRBD1 (5 bases). CDR1 and CDR2 (germline): MNHEY, SVGAGI. This CDR3 is 14 amino acids long. The germline V and J ends were trimmed by 6 bases and 5 bases, with 16 bases remaining between them. Here the CDR3 reads CASSLGGRRTEAFF. In DNA, the CDR3 is TGTGCCAGCAGCCTCGGGGGACGAAGAACTGAAGCTTTCTTT.